The rows below give T cell receptor beta chains drawn from one sample of a study of blood T cell repertoires in COVID-19. Libraries were prepared by immunoSEQ multiplex PCR; TCRdb keeps only in-frame clonotypes and omits some of them. The sample lists some 270,000 clones; about nine tenths were seen once. Sequenced material: peripheral blood. Receptor source: a man in his fifties with acute or convalescent COVID-19. The conserved cysteine and the conserved F or W are not part of the CDR3 here. The D gene is left open where the match is weak. Clone size is shown for a subset of rows, as once, few, many or a class of expanded clone.

J | D | size | V | CDR3
TRBJ1-4 | TRBD1 | - | TRBV2 | ASRGQGGEKLF
TRBJ2-3 | TRBD1 | - | TRBV30 | AWGTGGSTDTQY
TRBJ2-7 | - | - | TRBV6-1 | ASSETGTPYEQY
TRBJ2-7 | - | - | TRBV7-2 | ASSSQGYEQY
TRBJ1-5 | - | - | TRBV18 | ASSPWEGNQPQH
TRBJ1-4 | - | - | TRBV5-8 | ASSFSTKPF
TRBJ2-7 | - | - | TRBV5-1 | ASSPLQGHEQY
TRBJ2-2 | - | - | TRBV6-5 | ASSTRVETGELF
TRBJ2-3 | TRBD2 | - | TRBV18 | ASSPGLAGGVGDTQY
TRBJ1-6 | TRBD1 | - | TRBV14 | ASSHDRGKDNSPLH
TRBJ2-5 | - | - | TRBV6-5 | ASSYWGETQY
TRBJ1-5 | TRBD1 | - | TRBV19 | ASMRDRNQPQH
TRBJ2-7 | - | - | TRBV9 | ASSASWGSSYEQY
TRBJ1-5 | - | once | TRBV12-3/TRBV12-4 | ASSLDGRGAQH
TRBJ2-7 | TRBD1 | - | TRBV6-5 | ASSPGQGKFHEQY
TRBJ1-1 | - | - | TRBV5-1 | ASSPLTGNTEAF
TRBJ1-6 | - | - | TRBV6-1 | ASSALSGQNNSPLH
TRBJ1-1 | - | - | TRBV30 | AWGGASNTEAF
TRBJ2-7 | - | - | TRBV7-3 | ASSLTGTNSGEQY
TRBJ2-7 | TRBD2 | - | TRBV5-4 | ASSARAGGQVEQY
TRBJ1-6 | TRBD1 | - | TRBV5-1 | ASSLSGGDNSPLH
TRBJ1-5 | - | - | TRBV27 | ASTSMGGGDHSNQPQH
TRBJ2-6 | - | - | TRBV6-6 | ASSLDSSGANVLT
TRBJ2-3 | TRBD2 | once | TRBV10-2 | ASSDAGGYPDTQY
TRBJ1-4 | - | - | TRBV2 | AGRGGRRLDEKLF
TRBJ1-6 | - | - | TRBV11-2 | ASSASYNSPLH
TRBJ2-7 | TRBD2 | - | TRBV3-1/TRBV3-2 | ASSPGTTDEQY
TRBJ1-2 | - | - | TRBV5-6 | ASSRDRTDGYT
TRBJ1-1 | - | - | TRBV9 | ASSVETGRGGAF
TRBJ2-7 | TRBD1 | - | TRBV6-5 | ASSTGQIAYEQY
TRBJ1-1 | - | few | TRBV19 | ASSMGTMGRYTEAF
TRBJ1-5 | - | - | TRBV6-5 | ASRTDHSNQPQH
TRBJ2-3 | - | - | TRBV7-3 | ASSQKGGATDTQY
TRBJ1-1 | TRBD1 | - | TRBV9 | ASSSRQGAVMNTEAF
TRBJ1-1 | TRBD1 | - | TRBV5-1 | ASSGQGRGTEAF
TRBJ2-7 | - | - | TRBV4-2 | ASSPNLRVEQY
TRBJ1-2 | - | - | TRBV6-1 | ASSEAEQVYYGYT
TRBJ2-6 | - | once | TRBV5-6 | ASSLGANVLT
TRBJ2-1 | TRBD2 | - | TRBV7-3 | ASSPGTSGTNEQF
TRBJ1-2 | - | - | TRBV4-1 | ASSLDGNRYT
TRBJ1-5 | - | - | TRBV2 | ASSGSWSTANSNQPQH
TRBJ2-1 | - | - | TRBV12-3/TRBV12-4 | ASSSQAYNEQF